The entry below describes one T cell receptor beta chain. This specimen comes from a study of control samples from healthy donors and cancer patients. Profiled with immunoSEQ multiplex PCR; TCRdb holds only in-frame clones, not every one. The sample lists 100,000 to 150,000 clones, approximately 90% occurring once. CDR1 and CDR2 (germline): MNHEY, SVGAGI. The CDR3 spans 15 residues. J was trimmed by 2 bases and V by 6 bases; bases with no gene match: 3. The sample taken for sequencing was blood. The TCR originated in a man between 18 and 35 years old in good health. The V and J genes are TRBV6-5 and TRBJ2-1; 11 bases match TRBD2. CDR3 sequence: CASRTSGGPYNEQFF. In DNA, the CDR3 is TGTGCCAGCAGAACTAGCGGGGGTCCCTACAATGAGCAGTTCTTC.